The clone carrying this TCR beta chain was detected only a few times. Its antigen is not identified. CDR1 and CDR2 (germline): SGHNT, YYREEE (reference sequence). The CDR3 extends over 15 amino acids. The germline V and J ends were trimmed by 2 bases and 4 bases, with 15 bases remaining between them. Expressed TCRB transcripts were sequenced after all isolated RNA was converted to cDNA. Only in-frame clones appear in the TCRdb table, and some are missing; sequencing was by immunoSEQ multiplex PCR. The sample records about 350,000 clones, around a fifth being singletons. Sorted CD4+ subsets: naive, central memory, regulatory, stem cell-like memory (CD45RO/CCR7/CD25/CD127/CD95/CD27 panel). The sample is drawn from a study of beta chain features in type 1 diabetes. Study-wide points: Highly expressing activated T cells could be over-counted with a cDNA template. Possible PCR preference for shorter templates applied equally to patients and controls. When VDJ junctions were examined, type 1 diabetes patients showed fewer insertions and more deletions.

The sequence was collected from a woman aged 18-30 years in good health. What was sequenced was naive CD4+ T cells from blood. This chain uses TRBV5-4 with TRBJ2-5; TRBD2 is a possible D gene (5 bases). Written as DNA, the CDR3 is TGTGCCAGCAGCTTAGCGCCGAGAGGGTCAGAGACCCAGTACTTC. This sequence encodes CASSLAPRGSETQYF.